The 10 T cell receptor beta chains listed next were all sequenced from one sample in a study of blood T cell repertoires in COVID-19. This table comes from immunoSEQ multiplex PCR, and its TCRdb copy is limited to in-frame clones, with some not included. The data hold 200,000 to 250,000 clones, with 70% to 85% observed a single time. The specimen sequenced was PBMCs or T cells enriched from blood (not recorded which). The receptors originated from a man in his forties or fifties who had recovered from COVID-19.

Points on this clone: Distinct nucleotide sequences in the sample also encode this CDR3. This rearrangement joins TRBV12-3 or TRBV12-4 to TRBJ1-1; D remains ambiguous. The CDR3 is 11 amino acids. The V end lost 3 bases, the J end lost 7 bases, and 6 bases lay between the germline ends. In nucleotides, the CDR3 is TGTGCCAGCAGTTTGCGTGGTGAAGCTTTCTTT. Translating gives CASSLRGEAFF.

The chain carries TRBV4-1 and TRBJ1-2; TRBD1 aligns across 7 bases. Germline loops: CDR1 MGHRA, CDR2 YSYEKL. This CDR3 is 15 amino acids long. Losses at the gene ends were 1 base for V and 6 bases for J; bases not matched to a gene: 8. The CDR3 spells CASSQAHDQGDGYTF. In DNA, the CDR3 is TGCGCCAGCAGCCAAGCGCACGACCAGGGGGATGGCTACACCTTC.

The gene calls are TRBV2 and TRBJ2-1, with a weak D call TRBD2 (6 bases). CDR3 length equals 16 residues. Trimming shortened V by 3 bases and J by 4 bases, and 16 bases separated the two germline ends. Germline CDR1 reads SNHLY; CDR2 reads FYNNEI. The CDR3 here is CASSDLGPGGYNEQFF. The CDR3 DNA reads as TGTGCCAGCAGTGACCTTGGACCTGGGGGGTACAATGAGCAGTTCTTC.

The chain carries TRBV21-1 and TRBJ2-3; the table's D call, TRBD2, was not checked against the DNA. TRBV21-1 is a pseudogene. CDR3 length: 15 residues. The DNA for the CDR3 is TGTGCCAGCAGCAAAGCTTGGAGAGCCCTCCATACGCAGTATTTT. Translated, it gives CASSKAWRALHTQYF.

The rearrangement links TRBV2 to TRBJ1-1; 7 bases match TRBD1. With 10 bases clipped from V and 0 bases from J, the junction kept 17 bases outside the gene matches. CDR1 SNHLY and CDR2 FYNNEI come from the germline V gene. The CDR3 spans 17 residues. CDR3 bases: TGTGCCACCTATAGCGGAGACAGGGCCTACTTGAACACTGAAGCTTTCTTT. It is translated as CATYSGDRAYLNTEAFF. The full variable domain, rest sourced from reference TRBV2 and TRBJ1-1, is EPEVTQTPSHQVTQMGQEVILRCVPISNHLYFYWYRQILGQKVEFLVSFYNNEISEKSEIFDDQFSVERPDGSNFTLKIRSTKLEDSAMYFCATYSGDRAYLNTEAFFGQGTRLTVV.

The V call is TRBV29-1, the J call TRBJ1-1; D remains unclear. The CDR3 is 12 residues long. The germline gives CDR1 SQVTM, CDR2 ANQGSEA. V lost 6 bases, J lost 2 bases, and 10 bases lay in between. In nucleotides, the CDR3 is TGCAGCGTCGTCCGCCTAAACACTGAAGCTTTCTTT. It yields the protein CSVVRLNTEAFF.

The chain recombines TRBV5-4 with TRBJ2-2; possibly TRBD1 for D (6 bases). The CDR3 consists of 17 residues. Trimming shortened V by 4 bases and J by 6 bases, and 22 bases separated the two germline ends. The germline V gene encodes CDR1 SGHNT and CDR2 YYREEE (reference sequence). The CDR3 here is CASSRVGASLGAGELFF. DNA for the CDR3: TGTGCCAGCAGCCGGGTGGGGGCGTCCCTGGGGGCCGGGGAGCTGTTTTTT. The entire variable domain, with the rest obtained from reference TRBV5-4 and TRBJ2-2, is as follows: ETGVTQSPTHLIKTRGQQVTLRCSSQSGHNTVSWYQQALGQGPQFIFQYYREEENGRGNFPPRFSGLQFPNYSSELNVNALELDDSALYLCASSRVGASLGAGELFFGEGSRLTVL.

The V call is TRBV19, the J call TRBJ1-2, with 10 bases fitting TRBD1. CDR3 size: 16 residues. CDR1 and CDR2 (germline): LNHDA, SQIVND (reference sequence). The CDR3 reads CAASRDRGEFNYGYTF. The CDR3 bases are TGTGCGGCGAGTAGGGACAGGGGAGAGTTTAACTATGGCTACACCTTC.

This rearrangement joins TRBV7-8 to TRBJ2-1, with 8 bases that match TRBD1. The CDR3 length is 16 residues. Germline V gene data show CDR1 as SGHVS and CDR2 as FQNEAQ. The junction had 7 bases not matched to a gene; V was cut back by 5 bases and J by 1 base. The CDR3 loop reads CASSPWTGKSYNEQFF. The CDR3 DNA reads as TGTGCCAGCAGCCCCTGGACAGGGAAGTCCTACAATGAGCAGTTCTTC.

The rearrangement links TRBV5-4 to TRBJ2-7; possible D gene TRBD2, 6 bases. The CDR3 covers 13 residues. CDR1 is SGHNT and CDR2 is YYREEE in the germline V gene (reference sequence). V lost 5 bases, J lost 5 bases, and 14 bases lay in between. CDR3 loop: CASSFGGADEQYF. The CDR3 DNA is TGTGCCAGCAGTTTCGGGGGTGCGGACGAGCAGTACTTC.